These 29 T cell receptor beta chains were all obtained from the same sample, sequenced in a study of cytotoxic CD8 clonotypes in ibrutinib-treated CLL. The method was immunoSEQ multiplex PCR; TCRdb's version includes in-frame clones alone and lacks a portion of them. The sample lists hundreds of thousands of clones, more than 65% occurring once. The sample in question was PBMCs, obtained before ibrutinib treatment. These receptor sequences come from a human donor with chronic lymphocytic leukemia.

V is TRBV6-6 and J is TRBJ1-1, with 7 bases matching TRBD1. CDR1 is MNHNY, CDR2 SVGAGI, per germline (reference sequence). The J segment lost 7 bases and the V segment lost 5 bases, leaving 10 bases of the junction unmatched. The CDR3 contains 14 residues. The DNA of the CDR3 is TGTGCCAGCAGTCGCGACAGGGTTAGTAGTGAAGCTTTCTTT. The encoded protein is CASSRDRVSSEAFF.

The rearrangement joins TRBV28 to TRBJ2-2, with a tentative D call TRBD1 (7 bases). The V end was cut by 10 bases, the J end by 10 bases, with 13 bases between. The CDR3 extends over 11 amino acids. Germline V gene sequence: CDR1 MDHEN, CDR2 SYDVKM. The CDR3 bases are TGTGCCAATCAGGGGGGTAAGGAGCTGTTTTTT. This encodes CANQGGKELFF.

This clone was seen just once. This chain joins TRBV6-1 and TRBJ1-2; no definite D call. Germline V gene data show CDR1 as MNHNS and CDR2 as SASEGT. Trimming left V 0 bases short and J 4 bases short, with 9 bases between. The CDR3 totals 14 residues. CDR3 nucleotide sequence: TGTGCCAGCAGTGAAGCGATGGGGAGCTATGGCTACACCTTC. Protein sequence: CASSEAMGSYGYTF.

V usage is TRBV6-6 and J usage is TRBJ1-2; no clear D gene. CDR1 is MNHNY, CDR2 SVGAGI, per germline (reference sequence). The CDR3 consists of 15 residues. V was trimmed by 2 bases and J by 3 bases, leaving 13 bases between them. CDR3 in DNA: TGTGCCAGCAGTTACCTGGACTATCCGGACTATGGCTACACCTTC. Its protein is CASSYLDYPDYGYTF.

The chain links TRBV10-3 to TRBJ2-2, with 9 bases lining up with TRBD1. The length of the CDR3 is 16 residues. The V gene's germline CDR1 is ENHRY and CDR2 SYGVKD. J was trimmed by 2 bases and V by 5 bases; bases with no gene match: 6. The CDR3 bases are TGTGCCATCAGTCCTGACAGGGGGAAAAACACCGGGGAGCTGTTTTTT. Its protein product is CAISPDRGKNTGELFF.

The rearrangement uses TRBV9 and TRBJ2-1, with no clear D. There are 16 residues in the CDR3. Germline CDR1 SGDLS, CDR2 YYNGEE. Trimming left V 0 bases short and J 0 bases short, with 10 bases between. The CDR3 DNA reads TGTGCCAGCAGCGTAGTTGGTCCGGCCTCCTACAATGAGCAGTTCTTC. It translates to CASSVVGPASYNEQFF.

The count of this clone is one. The chain couples TRBV5-1 to TRBJ2-3, with TRBD2 matching 9 bases. This CDR3 is built from 17 residues. The V gene's germline CDR1 is SGHRS and CDR2 YFSETQ. With V trimmed by 0 bases and J by 0 bases, 5 bases remained unmatched. The CDR3: CASSLAFSGGSTDTQYF. DNA of the CDR3: TGCGCCAGCAGCTTGGCCTTTAGCGGGGGTAGCACAGATACGCAGTATTTT.

This chain connects TRBV30 to TRBJ1-1; unclear D gene. Germline CDR1 reads GTSNPN; CDR2 reads SVGIG (reference sequence). This CDR3 has 13 residues. V was trimmed by 5 bases and J by 0 bases, leaving 10 bases between them. The CDR3 sequence is CAWSNDVNTEAFF. The CDR3 DNA is TGTGCCTGGTCCAACGACGTGAACACTGAAGCTTTCTTT.

This chain uses TRBV4-3 with TRBJ2-6, with D perhaps given as TRBD1 or TRBD2 (5 bases each). Germline V CDR1 and CDR2: LGHNA, YSLEER. The CDR3 extends over 19 amino acids. V was clipped by 0 bases and J by 0 bases, with 15 bases between them. DNA for the CDR3: TGCGCCAGCAGCCAAGATAGGCTGTCTGGGGGCTCTGGGGCCAACGTCCTGACTTTC. Translation: CASSQDRLSGGSGANVLTF.

The DNA of the CDR3 is TGTGCCAGCAGCTCCGGGACAGGGGGCCGAGAGACCCAGTACTTC. Its translation: CASSSGTGGRETQYF. This sequence joins TRBV11-3 and TRBJ2-5; 12 positions match TRBD1. V shed 4 bases and J 4 bases; nucleotides not matched to a gene: 4. The CDR3 length is 15 residues. Per the germline V gene, CDR1 is SGHNT and CDR2 is YENEEA.

The rearrangement links TRBV30 to TRBJ2-1; perhaps TRBD2 as D (6 bases). Germline V lookup: CDR1 GTSNPN, CDR2 SVGIG (reference sequence). The CDR3 consists of 16 residues. Between the trimmed V and J ends, which lost 0 bases and 6 bases, there was a span of 18 bases. As DNA, the CDR3 is TGTGCCTGGAGTGTAACCGCAGTCGGGAGTCGCAATGAGCAGTTCTTC. Its protein product is CAWSVTAVGSRNEQFF. The entire variable domain, with the rest obtained from reference TRBV30 and TRBJ2-1, is as follows: SQTIHQWPATLVQPVGSPLSLECTVEGTSNPNLYWYRQAAGRGLQLLFYSVGIGQISSEVPQNLSASRPQDRQFILSSKKLLLSDSGFYLCAWSVTAVGSRNEQFFGPGTRLTVL.

The rearrangement uses TRBV4-3 and TRBJ2-2; 7 bases match TRBD2. Germline CDR1 and CDR2: LGHNA and YSLEER. The CDR3 runs 16 residues. The trim removed 3 bases at V and 6 bases at J, leaving 10 bases unmatched. The CDR3 is CASSHPSAGEAGELFF. DNA of the CDR3: TGCGCCAGCAGCCACCCCTCCGCGGGGGAGGCCGGGGAGCTGTTTTTT.

The chain recombines TRBV5-6 with TRBJ2-5, with 11 bases fitting TRBD1. In germline, CDR1 is SGHDT, CDR2 YYEEEE. With 4 bases clipped from V and 5 bases from J, the junction kept 7 bases outside the gene matches. The CDR3 is 15 residues long. In nucleotides, the CDR3 is TGTGCCAGCAGCAGGGACAGGGGGGAGGTGGAGACCCAGTACTTC. Encoded protein: CASSRDRGEVETQYF. The whole variable domain, filled in from reference TRBV5-6 and TRBJ2-5, reads DAGVTQSPTHLIKTRGQQVTLRCSPKSGHDTVSWYQQALGQGPQFIFQYYEEEERQRGNFPDRFSGHQFPNYSSELNVNALLLGDSALYLCASSRDRGEVETQYFGPGTRLLVL.

The chain joins TRBV5-3 to TRBJ1-5; D not resolved. TRBV5-3 is labeled an ORF, and its function is uncertain. Trimming stripped 5 bases from V and 2 bases from J, with 8 bases between. The length of the CDR3 is 13 residues. CDR3: CARRPTGNQPQHF. In DNA form, the CDR3 reads TGTGCCAGAAGGCCTACCGGCAATCAGCCCCAGCATTTT.

V usage is TRBV6-5 and J usage is TRBJ1-4; no firm D call. The CDR3 sequence is 13 residues long. Per germline, CDR1 MNHEY and CDR2 SVGAGI. Trimming took 6 bases from V and 6 from J, leaving 11 bases between them. The DNA for the CDR3 is TGTGCCAGCAGGGGCGACGGATATGAAAAACTGTTTTTT. It encodes CASRGDGYEKLFF.

This clone was counted a single time. The chain recombines TRBV27 with TRBJ2-7; 7 bases align to TRBD1. V trimming: 6 bases; J trimming: 3 bases; junction bases outside the gene matches: 2. Germline V gene data show CDR1 as MNHEY and CDR2 as SMNVEV (reference sequence). This CDR3 contains 12 residues. CDR3 sequence (DNA): TGTGCCAGCAGCAACAGGGGCTACGAGCAGTACTTC. Encoded protein: CASSNRGYEQYF.

The chain couples TRBV7-9 to TRBJ2-3, with D perhaps given as TRBD1 or TRBD2 (5 bases each). CDR1 and CDR2 (germline): SEHNR, FQNEAQ (reference sequence). CDR3 size: 15 residues. V gave up 5 bases and J gave up 2 bases, with 14 bases separating them. The CDR3 DNA sequence: TGTGCCAGCAGCCGAACGGGACCAGCCACAGATACGCAGTATTTT. It yields the protein CASSRTGPATDTQYF.

This chain links TRBV5-1 with TRBJ2-1; the match to TRBD2 covers 7 bases. Germline V gene lookup returns CDR1 SGHRS and CDR2 YFSETQ. J was trimmed by 2 bases and V by 6 bases; bases with no gene match: 11. This CDR3 spans 16 amino acids. CDR3 sequence: CASTNSAGVAYNEQFF. CDR3 nucleotides: TGCGCCAGCACTAATTCTGCGGGAGTGGCCTACAATGAGCAGTTCTTC. The full variable domain, completed using reference TRBV5-1 and TRBJ2-1, is KAGVTQTPRYLIKTRGQQVTLSCSPISGHRSVSWYQQTPGQGLQFLFEYFSETQRNKGNFPGRFSGRQFSNSRSEMNVSTLELGDSALYLCASTNSAGVAYNEQFFGPGTRLTVL.

CDR3: CASSLGFTGPGEQFF. In nucleotides, the CDR3 is TGTGCCAGCAGCTTAGGGTTCACGGGACCTGGGGAGCAGTTCTTC. This sequence joins TRBV11-3 and TRBJ2-1, with D perhaps matching TRBD1 or TRBD2 (5 bases each). The germline gives CDR1 SGHNT, CDR2 YENEEA. The CDR3 is made up of 15 amino acids. V lost 1 base and J lost 10, with 17 bases in between.

In nucleotides, the CDR3 is TGTGCCACCAGCAGAGGGACGTTCACTGAAGCTTTCTTT. Translating it yields CATSRGTFTEAFF. The chain uses TRBV15 and TRBJ1-1; D is undetermined. CDR1 and CDR2 from the germline V gene are LNHNV and YYDKDF (reference sequence). V lost 1 base to trimming and J lost 4 bases, with 7 bases between them. The CDR3 is 13 amino acids.

The chain uses TRBV7-2 and TRBJ2-3; the D gene is possibly TRBD2 (7 bases). This CDR3 is built from 16 residues. Trimming removed 3 bases from V and 4 bases from J, with 17 bases in between. Looked up from germline, CDR1 is SGHTA and CDR2 is FQGNSA. CDR3: CASSFPRGRAADTQYF. The CDR3 coding sequence is TGTGCCAGCAGCTTTCCTAGGGGGAGGGCCGCAGATACGCAGTATTTT.

The chain recombines TRBV19 with TRBJ2-5; 10 nucleotides align to TRBD1. The CDR3 runs 17 residues. Germline lookup yields CDR1 LNHDA and CDR2 SQIVND (reference sequence). V lost 6 bases and J lost 6; bases outside the gene matches: 16. The chain's CDR3 is CASSRNFGTGVGKTQYF. DNA for the CDR3: TGTGCCAGTAGCCGAAATTTTGGGACAGGGGTAGGAAAGACCCAGTACTTC.

Concerning this clone itself: In the same sample, other DNA sequences code for this CDR3. The chain carries TRBV30 and TRBJ2-5; tentatively, D is TRBD2 (5 bases). This CDR3 comprises 13 residues. The V gene's germline CDR1 is GTSNPN and CDR2 SVGIG (reference sequence). Trimming took 4 bases from V and 2 from J, leaving 11 bases between them. CDR3 bases: TGTGCCTGGATTTTGGACTCTCAAGAGACCCAGTACTTC. It yields the protein CAWILDSQETQYF. The complete variable domain, with remaining parts taken from reference TRBV30 and TRBJ2-5, reads SQTIHQWPATLVQPVGSPLSLECTVEGTSNPNLYWYRQAAGRGLQLLFYSVGIGQISSEVPQNLSASRPQDRQFILSSKKLLLSDSGFYLCAWILDSQETQYFGPGTRLLVL.

The rearrangement joins TRBV19 to TRBJ2-1; unclear D gene. The length of the CDR3 is 14 residues. Trimming stripped 1 base from V and 4 bases from J, with 8 bases between. Germline V lookup: CDR1 LNHDA, CDR2 SQIVND (reference sequence). This CDR3 reads CASSIAWEYNEQFF. CDR3 sequence (DNA): TGTGCCAGTAGTATAGCCTGGGAATACAATGAGCAGTTCTTC.

The chain has TRBV5-5 and TRBJ1-4; D might be TRBD1 (6 bases). V was shortened by 0 bases and J by 5 bases, with 26 bases between the two germline ends. There are 20 residues in the CDR3. The germline V gene encodes CDR1 SGHKS and CDR2 YYEKEE (reference sequence). CDR3 bases: TGTGCCAGCAGCTTGGCCGTACAGGGTTTTTTAGTGACCGAGAATGAAAAACTGTTTTTT. The encoded protein is CASSLAVQGFLVTENEKLFF.

The J gene is TRBJ1-1, the V gene TRBV28; D is possibly TRBD1 (6 bases). The CDR3 runs 15 residues. The germline CDR1 and CDR2 sequences are MDHEN and SYDVKM. Trimming cost V 7 bases and J 0 bases, with 15 bases left between them. The chain's CDR3 is CASTGGGAMNTEAFF. The DNA for the CDR3 is TGTGCCAGCACCGGAGGGGGGGCGATGAACACTGAAGCTTTCTTT.

This chain links TRBV15 with TRBJ1-2; D is uncertain. From germline, CDR1 is LNHNV and CDR2 YYDKDF (reference sequence). V lost 4 bases to trimming and J lost 2 bases, with 14 bases between them. The CDR3 has 15 residues. CDR3 protein: CATSNRAPGNYGYTF. CDR3 coding DNA: TGTGCCACCAGCAATCGAGCTCCGGGCAACTATGGCTACACCTTC. The entire variable domain, with the rest obtained from reference TRBV15 and TRBJ1-2, is as follows: DAMVIQNPRYQVTQFGKPVTLSCSQTLNHNVMYWYQQKSSQAPKLLFHYYDKDFNNEADTPDNFQSRRPNTSFCFLDIRSPGLGDTAMYLCATSNRAPGNYGYTFGSGTRLTVV.

This clone was detected only once. This sequence joins TRBV27 and TRBJ2-7; 7 bases fit TRBD2. J was trimmed by 2 bases and V by 0 bases; bases with no gene match: 4. The length of the CDR3 is 15 residues. Per germline, CDR1 MNHEY and CDR2 SMNVEV (reference sequence). DNA for the CDR3: TGTGCCAGCAGTTTATCTGCTAGCGGTACCTACGAGCAGTACTTC. It translates to CASSLSASGTYEQYF.

The chain employs TRBV7-6 and TRBJ2-7, with TRBD2 matching 8 bases. The J segment lost 5 bases and the V segment lost 1 base, leaving 4 bases of the junction unmatched. The V gene's germline CDR1 is SGHVS and CDR2 FNYEAQ. This CDR3 is 14 amino acids long. This chain's CDR3 is CASSLVREEDEQYF. CDR3 in DNA: TGTGCCAGCAGCTTAGTGCGGGAGGAGGACGAGCAGTACTTC.